This TCR beta chain comes out of a study of blood T cell repertoires in COVID-19. About the study: Some COVID-19 samples were acute and others convalescent; all came from the United States, Italy and Spain.

CDR1 and CDR2 from the germline V gene are MNHEY and SMNVEV (reference sequence). V lost 1 base, J lost 7 bases, and 13 bases lay in between. The CDR3 runs 15 residues. The study drew participants aged roughly 18 to 89 years from roughly 25 US areas. Assignment of participants to cohorts was predicated upon participant-reported clinical history. For recovered donors of Cohort 3, there were two negative PCRs, clearance, or symptom resolution. Profiled with immunoSEQ multiplex PCR; TCRdb holds only in-frame clones, not every one. In the table there are 180,000 or so clones, 86% of which are singletons. Sequenced sample: PBMCs or T cells enriched from blood (not recorded which). This chain joins TRBV27 and TRBJ1-4; D possibly corresponds to TRBD1 (6 bases). The source of this sequence is a woman in her thirties who had recovered from COVID-19. CDR3 coding DNA: TGTGCCAGCAGTTTATTCGGGGGGGCGGGTGAAAAACTGTTTTTT. This translates into CASSLFGGAGEKLFF.